These 28 T cell receptor beta chains came from one sample sequenced in a study of blood T cell repertoires in COVID-19. The table came from immunoSEQ multiplex PCR; TCRdb's copy has only in-frame clones and leaves some out. This table holds hundreds of thousands of clones, 70% to 90% found once. Material: PBMCs or T cells enriched from blood (not recorded which). Receptor source: a woman aged 50 to 65 who had recovered from COVID-19.

This clone was observed a few times. The chain couples TRBV10-3 to TRBJ2-7; 7 bases are a match to TRBD1. Looked up from germline, CDR1 is ENHRY and CDR2 is SYGVKD. The CDR3 sequence is 15 residues long. V was clipped by 0 bases and J by 4 bases; unmatched bases: 6. CDR3 residues: CAISESGTVAYEQYF. CDR3 coding DNA: TGTGCCATCAGTGAGTCGGGGACAGTGGCTTACGAGCAGTACTTC.

The V and J genes are TRBV5-1 and TRBJ2-2; the match to TRBD2 covers 11 bases. Losses at the gene ends were 4 bases for V and 3 bases for J; bases not matched to a gene: 8. Germline-derived CDR1 and CDR2 are SGHRS and YFSETQ. The CDR3 contains 17 residues. CDR3 DNA sequence: TGCGCCAGCAGCCTAACTCCGGGACTAGCGGACACCGGGGAGCTGTTTTTT. Translating gives CASSLTPGLADTGELFF. Combining the CDR3 with reference TRBV5-1 and TRBJ2-2 gives the whole variable domain KAGVTQTPRYLIKTRGQQVTLSCSPISGHRSVSWYQQTPGQGLQFLFEYFSETQRNKGNFPGRFSGRQFSNSRSEMNVSTLELGDSALYLCASSLTPGLADTGELFFGEGSRLTVL.

This clone was seen a handful of times. The chain combines TRBV5-4 with TRBJ2-3; 9 nucleotides align to TRBD2. Unmatched junction bases numbered 5, after V lost 2 bases and J lost 1 base. The CDR3 extends over 16 amino acids. From germline, CDR1 is SGHNT and CDR2 YYREEE (reference sequence). CDR3 coding DNA: TGTGCCAGCAGCTTACGACTAGCGGCAGGCACAGATACGCAGTATTTT. It yields the protein CASSLRLAAGTDTQYF. Complete variable domain (other parts from reference TRBV5-4 and TRBJ2-3): ETGVTQSPTHLIKTRGQQVTLRCSSQSGHNTVSWYQQALGQGPQFIFQYYREEENGRGNFPPRFSGLQFPNYSSELNVNALELDDSALYLCASSLRLAAGTDTQYFGPGTRLTVL.

The rearrangement links TRBV5-1 to TRBJ1-1; TRBD1 aligns across 9 bases. Unmatched junction bases numbered 6, after V lost 7 bases and J lost 2 bases. Per the germline V gene, CDR1 is SGHRS and CDR2 is YFSETQ. The CDR3 consists of 14 residues. As DNA, the CDR3 is TGCGCCAGCGGAACGGACAGGGGTAACACTGAAGCTTTCTTT. This codes for CASGTDRGNTEAFF.

V gene TRBV15 combines with J gene TRBJ2-3; D possibly corresponds to TRBD2 (5 bases). This CDR3 region has 15 residues. Germline CDR1 is LNHNV and CDR2 is YYDKDF (reference sequence). Trimming removed 0 bases from V and 1 base from J, with 8 bases in between. Here the CDR3 reads CATSRDGRGTDTQYF. The DNA for the CDR3 is TGTGCCACCAGCAGAGACGGGCGGGGCACAGATACGCAGTATTTT.

This chain uses TRBV3-1 (or the pseudogene TRBV3-2) with TRBJ1-2, with D perhaps TRBD1 (6 bases). This CDR3 has 14 amino acids. CDR1 and CDR2 (germline): LGHDT, YNNKEL (reference sequence). V lost 4 bases and J 4 bases, leaving 13 bases between the germline ends. Written as DNA, the CDR3 is TGTGCCAGCAGCCCGACAGGTCGCTCCTATGGCTACACCTTC. Translation: CASSPTGRSYGYTF.

The rearrangement links TRBV6-5 to TRBJ2-2, with 9 bases fitting TRBD1. The CDR3 length is 14 residues. CDR1 and CDR2 from the germline V gene are MNHEY and SVGAGI. V was clipped by 6 bases and J by 7 bases; unmatched bases: 6. The chain's CDR3 is CASRSGTGRGELFF. In DNA form, the CDR3 reads TGTGCCAGCAGATCCGGGACAGGGCGCGGGGAGCTGTTTTTT.

This clone has a count of ten or more. The rearrangement uses TRBV7-3 and TRBJ2-2; tentative D call: TRBD2 (5 bases). This CDR3 is 14 amino acids long. Trimming cost V 4 bases and J 6 bases, with 12 bases left between them. In germline, CDR1 is SGHTA, CDR2 FQGTGA. The CDR3 reads CASSWSSFSGELFF. The CDR3, as DNA: TGTGCCAGCAGCTGGTCTAGCTTCTCCGGGGAGCTGTTTTTT.

The chain combines TRBV5-1 with TRBJ2-3; 12 nucleotides match TRBD2. Germline assignment: CDR1 SGHRS and CDR2 YFSETQ. J gave up 3 bases and V 2 bases, and 1 base lay outside the gene matches. This CDR3 is built from 15 residues. DNA of the CDR3: TGCGCCAGCAGCTTAACTAGCGGGAGGACAGATACGCAGTATTTT. This gives the protein CASSLTSGRTDTQYF.

This sequence joins TRBV19 and TRBJ1-5, with D unclear. Germline V lookup: CDR1 LNHDA, CDR2 SQIVND (reference sequence). CDR3 length: 15 amino acids. Trimming removed 0 bases from V and 4 bases from J, with 10 bases in between. The CDR3 DNA follows: TGTGCCAGTAGTATAGATAGCAGCCTGAATCAGCCCCAGCATTTT. Protein sequence: CASSIDSSLNQPQHF.

The chain recombines TRBV19 with TRBJ2-1; tentative D call: TRBD1 (5 bases). Germline-derived CDR1 and CDR2 are LNHDA and SQIVND (reference sequence). This CDR3 has 12 amino acids. Trimming took 8 bases from V and 3 from J, leaving 8 bases between them. The CDR3: CASQGYYNEQFF. The CDR3 bases are TGTGCCAGTCAGGGATACTACAATGAGCAGTTCTTC.

This clone was detected only a few times. The V call is TRBV6-5, the J call TRBJ1-4; perhaps TRBD1 as D (5 bases). Trimming pared 2 bases from V and 3 bases from J, leaving 13 bases between. Germline V gene data show CDR1 as MNHEY and CDR2 as SVGAGI. The CDR3 extends over 16 amino acids. The CDR3 sequence is CASSYGGTSPNEKLFF. CDR3 DNA: TGTGCCAGCAGTTACGGGGGGACTTCTCCTAATGAAAAACTGTTTTTT.

The chain has TRBV5-1 and TRBJ2-1; 9 positions agree with TRBD2. The CDR3 spans 15 residues. After removal of 0 bases from V and 5 bases from J, the junction contained 3 bases not matched to a gene. From germline, CDR1 is SGHRS and CDR2 YFSETQ. CDR3 sequence reads: CASSLEAGGNNEQFF. The CDR3 nucleotides read TGCGCCAGCAGCTTGGAAGCGGGAGGTAACAATGAGCAGTTCTTC.

This clone was seen just once. V is TRBV30 and J is TRBJ2-7; 12 bases line up with TRBD2. Germline V gene data show CDR1 as GTSNPN and CDR2 as SVGIG (reference sequence). The CDR3 has 15 residues. J was trimmed by 5 bases and V by 6 bases; bases with no gene match: 11. The CDR3 here is CACNPRLAGVHEQYF. The DNA for the CDR3 is TGTGCCTGCAATCCTCGACTAGCGGGAGTTCACGAGCAGTACTTC.

J is TRBJ1-5 and V is TRBV28; TRBD1 agrees at 8 bases. CDR3 length: 15 amino acids. CDR1 and CDR2 from the germline V gene are MDHEN and SYDVKM. Unmatched junction bases numbered 8, after V lost 2 bases and J lost 8 bases. In DNA form, the CDR3 reads TGTGCCAGCAGTTTACCCGGACAGGGTGTTAAGCCCCAGCATTTT. It is translated as CASSLPGQGVKPQHF.

This clone came up a few times. This rearrangement joins TRBV15 to TRBJ2-5; TRBD2 aligns across 10 bases. CDR3 length equals 15 residues. Germline trimming cut 3 bases from V and 5 bases from J; bases unmatched to any gene: 6. Germline-derived CDR1 and CDR2 are LNHNV and YYDKDF (reference sequence). CDR3 sequence reads: CATSSGLADSETQYF. The CDR3 DNA reads TGTGCCACCAGCAGTGGACTAGCGGACTCGGAGACCCAGTACTTC. Variable domain in full (rest from reference TRBV15 and TRBJ2-5): DAMVIQNPRYQVTQFGKPVTLSCSQTLNHNVMYWYQQKSSQAPKLLFHYYDKDFNNEADTPDNFQSRRPNTSFCFLDIRSPGLGDTAMYLCATSSGLADSETQYFGPGTRLLVL.

The chain couples TRBV11-2 to TRBJ2-7; D gene uncertain. The ends were cut back, 4 bases at V and 5 bases at J, with 6 bases in the middle. The CDR3 has 11 residues. CDR1 SGHAT and CDR2 FQNNGV come from the germline V gene. The CDR3 spells CASSSFDEQYF. The CDR3 region has the DNA TGTGCCAGCAGCTCCTTCGACGAGCAGTACTTC. Variable domain in full (rest from reference TRBV11-2 and TRBJ2-7): EAGVAQSPRYKIIEKRQSVAFWCNPISGHATLYWYQQILGQGPKLLIQFQNNGVVDDSQLPKDRFSAERLKGVDSTLKIQPAKLEDSAVYLCASSSFDEQYFGPGTRLTVT.

The CDR3 protein is CASSLGGVDSNQPQHF. CDR3 nucleotides: TGTGCCAGCAGTTTAGGAGGAGTTGATAGCAATCAGCCCCAGCATTTT. This chain connects TRBV28 to TRBJ1-5, with D uncertain. The CDR3 runs 16 residues. In germline, CDR1 is MDHEN, CDR2 SYDVKM. V was cut by 2 bases and J by 0 bases, with 11 bases left in between.

The chain carries TRBV19 and TRBJ2-5; possible D gene TRBD1, 6 bases. The CDR3 runs to 14 residues. V lost 5 bases, J lost 9 bases, and 19 bases lay in between. Germline loops: CDR1 LNHDA, CDR2 SQIVND (reference sequence). The CDR3 sequence: CASSGRTDPRPQYF. The CDR3 bases are TGTGCCAGTAGTGGAAGGACAGACCCAAGGCCCCAGTACTTC. The full variable domain, in which reference TRBV19 and TRBJ2-5 provide the parts outside the CDR3, is DGGITQSPKYLFRKEGQNVTLSCEQNLNHDAMYWYRQDPGQGLRLIYYSQIVNDFQKGDIAEGYSVSREKKESFPLTVTSAQKNPTAFYLCASSGRTDPRPQYFGPGTRLLVL.

This clone came up a few times. The chain is built from TRBV7-9 and TRBJ2-7; 12 positions agree with TRBD2. CDR3 size: 17 residues. With V trimmed by 5 bases and J by 10 bases, 18 bases remained unmatched. In germline, CDR1 is SEHNR, CDR2 FQNEAQ (reference sequence). CDR3 nucleotide sequence: TGTGCCAGCAGCCCCAACCTAGGACTAGCGGGATTGGAGGGTCAGTACTTC. Protein product: CASSPNLGLAGLEGQYF.

This chain joins TRBV19 and TRBJ1-1; 8 bases are shared with TRBD1. V shed 1 base and J 1 base; nucleotides not matched to a gene: 2. Germline lookup yields CDR1 LNHDA and CDR2 SQIVND (reference sequence). This CDR3 contains 15 residues. The CDR3 DNA follows: TGTGCCAGTAGTATAGGACAGGGGTGGAACACTGAAGCTTTCTTT. The encoded protein is CASSIGQGWNTEAFF.

The chain combines TRBV18 with TRBJ2-1; the match to TRBD2 covers 9 bases. This CDR3 comprises 14 residues. The germline CDR1 and CDR2 sequences are KGHSH and LQKENI. V dropped 6 bases and J dropped 2; count of bases not matched to a gene: 2. The CDR3, as DNA: TGTGCCAGCTCCCTAGCGGGGACCTACAATGAGCAGTTCTTC. It yields the protein CASSLAGTYNEQFF. Full variable domain (remainder filled in from reference TRBV18 and TRBJ2-1): NAGVMQNPRHLVRRRGQEARLRCSPMKGHSHVYWYRQLPEEGLKFMVYLQKENIIDESGMPKERFSAEFPKEGPSILRIQQVVRGDSAAYFCASSLAGTYNEQFFGPGTRLTVL.

The chain joins TRBV28 to TRBJ1-1; 7 nucleotides agree with TRBD1. V gave up 3 bases and J gave up 0 bases; unmatched junction bases: 1. Per germline, CDR1 MDHEN and CDR2 SYDVKM. This CDR3 comprises 14 residues. CDR3 protein: CASSLGQMNTEAFF. The CDR3 DNA reads as TGTGCCAGCAGTTTGGGACAGATGAACACTGAAGCTTTCTTT.

This clone has just one count. The chain uses TRBV7-2 and TRBJ2-3; 11 nucleotides line up with TRBD2. This CDR3 is 18 amino acids long. From germline, CDR1 is SGHTA and CDR2 FQGNSA. V dropped 5 bases and J dropped 1; count of bases not matched to a gene: 11. The CDR3 region has the DNA TGTGCCAGCAGCCGTCAGACTAGCGGGAAAGGGGGCACAGATACGCAGTATTTT. Its translation is CASSRQTSGKGGTDTQYF.

The rearrangement links TRBV18 to TRBJ2-2, with 9 bases lining up with TRBD1. The CDR3 has 17 amino acids. Losses at the gene ends were 2 bases for V and 4 bases for J; bases not matched to a gene: 8. Germline loops: CDR1 KGHSH, CDR2 LQKENI. For the CDR3, the DNA is TGTGCCAGCTCACCAGCCCGGACAGGGGCCGGCACCGGGGAGCTGTTTTTT. Encoded protein: CASSPARTGAGTGELFF.

The genes are TRBV2 and TRBJ1-2; 7 nucleotides align to TRBD1. The CDR3 totals 15 residues. The V gene's germline CDR1 is SNHLY and CDR2 FYNNEI. V shed 2 bases, J shed 1 base, and the junction held 4 bases outside the gene matches. CDR3 DNA sequence: TGTGCCAGCAGTGAAAGGGGGCAGAATAACTATGGCTACACCTTC. This sequence encodes CASSERGQNNYGYTF.

The chain joins TRBV14 to TRBJ1-1; the D gene is possibly TRBD1 (6 bases). Trimming left V 4 bases short and J 5 bases short, with 14 bases between. Germline-derived CDR1 and CDR2 are SGHDN and FVKESK. The CDR3 sequence is 14 residues long. The CDR3 spells CASSRTPGATEAFF. CDR3 nucleotides: TGTGCCAGCAGCCGAACCCCAGGGGCGACTGAAGCTTTCTTT.

This clone showed up just a few times. This chain uses TRBV28 with TRBJ1-2, with D possibly matching TRBD1 (6 bases). V shed 8 bases and J shed 3 bases, with 16 bases lying between them. The CDR3 is made up of 14 amino acids. The germline gives CDR1 MDHEN, CDR2 SYDVKM. The CDR3, as DNA: TGTGCCAGCCTTACAGGATACAGGGACTATGGCTACACCTTC. Translating gives CASLTGYRDYGYTF.